The next 2 T cell receptor beta chains were all read from a single sample in a study of beta chain features in type 1 diabetes. The isolated RNA, all of it, was reverse transcribed, so expressed TCRB transcripts were what got sequenced. The method was immunoSEQ multiplex PCR; TCRdb's version includes in-frame clones alone and lacks a portion of them. Counted here are roughly 290,000 clones, approximately 8% occurring once; the ten biggest clones make up more than 0.9%. The sample was central memory CD4+ T cells from blood. All receptors derive from a woman aged 18-29 years in good health.

The chain employs TRBV2 and TRBJ2-3, with 10 bases identical to TRBD1. This CDR3 has 14 residues. Losses at the gene ends were 6 bases for V and 5 bases for J; bases not matched to a gene: 5. Germline CDR1 reads SNHLY; CDR2 reads FYNNEI. CDR3 in amino acids: CASRTGTGEDTQYF. The DNA for the CDR3 is TGTGCCAGCAGGACGGGGACAGGGGAAGATACGCAGTATTTT. Filled out from reference TRBV2 and TRBJ2-3, the complete variable domain reads EPEVTQTPSHQVTQMGQEVILRCVPISNHLYFYWYRQILGQKVEFLVSFYNNEISEKSEIFDDQFSVERPDGSNFTLKIRSTKLEDSAMYFCASRTGTGEDTQYFGPGTRLTVL.

The V call is TRBV6-1, the J call TRBJ2-2, with 7 positions matching TRBD1. Germline CDR1 reads MNHNS; CDR2 reads SASEGT. The CDR3 has 14 residues. V trimming: 9 bases; J trimming: 4 bases; junction bases outside the gene matches: 8. The DNA for the CDR3 is TGTGCCAGTTTAGGGGGCGCGGGCACCGGGGAGCTGTTTTTT. Its translation: CASLGGAGTGELFF.